This T cell receptor (beta chain) was observed in a study of T cell changes during pregnancy in multiple sclerosis. The table came from immunoSEQ multiplex PCR; TCRdb's copy has only in-frame clones and leaves some out. There are tens of thousands of clones in the sample; 85% to 95% occur only once, and just under 0.75% lies in the top ten. Germline loops: CDR1 SGHTA, CDR2 FQGNSA. The CDR3 is 15 residues long. Trimming cost V 3 bases and J 6 bases, with 17 bases left between them. This specimen was CD4+ T cells from peripheral blood mononuclear cells, taken in the third trimester of pregnancy. The chain joins TRBV7-2 to TRBJ1-1; D unresolved. This clonotype originated in a female donor with multiple sclerosis, enrolled in a pregnancy study. The CDR3 region is CASSFAGSGWPEAFF. As DNA, the CDR3 is TGTGCCAGCAGCTTCGCCGGGTCGGGGTGGCCTGAAGCTTTCTTT.